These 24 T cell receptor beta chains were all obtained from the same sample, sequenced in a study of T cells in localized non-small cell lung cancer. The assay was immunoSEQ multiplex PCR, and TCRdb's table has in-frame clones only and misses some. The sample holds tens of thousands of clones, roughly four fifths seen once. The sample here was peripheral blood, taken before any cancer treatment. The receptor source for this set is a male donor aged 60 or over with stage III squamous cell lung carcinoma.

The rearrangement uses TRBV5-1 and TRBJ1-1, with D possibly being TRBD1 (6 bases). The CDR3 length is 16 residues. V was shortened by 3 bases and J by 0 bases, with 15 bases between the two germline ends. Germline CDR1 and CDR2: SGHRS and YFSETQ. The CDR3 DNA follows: TGCGCCAGCAGCTGGGGGGCATCCTCTATGAACACTGAAGCTTTCTTT. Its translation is CASSWGASSMNTEAFF.

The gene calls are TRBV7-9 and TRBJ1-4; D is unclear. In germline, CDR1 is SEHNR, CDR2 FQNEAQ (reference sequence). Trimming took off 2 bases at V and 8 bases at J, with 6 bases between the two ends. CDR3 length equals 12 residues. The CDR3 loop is CASSLFGEKLFF. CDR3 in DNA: TGTGCCAGCAGCTTATTCGGGGAAAAACTGTTTTTT.

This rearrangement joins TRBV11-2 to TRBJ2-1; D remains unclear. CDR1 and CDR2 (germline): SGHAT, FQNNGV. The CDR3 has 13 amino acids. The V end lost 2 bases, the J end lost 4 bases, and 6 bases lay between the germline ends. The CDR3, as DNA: TGTGCCAGCAGCTTAAGGCAGTACAATGAGCAGTTCTTC. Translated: CASSLRQYNEQFF. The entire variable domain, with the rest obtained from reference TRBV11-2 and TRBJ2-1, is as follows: EAGVAQSPRYKIIEKRQSVAFWCNPISGHATLYWYQQILGQGPKLLIQFQNNGVVDDSQLPKDRFSAERLKGVDSTLKIQPAKLEDSAVYLCASSLRQYNEQFFGPGTRLTVL.

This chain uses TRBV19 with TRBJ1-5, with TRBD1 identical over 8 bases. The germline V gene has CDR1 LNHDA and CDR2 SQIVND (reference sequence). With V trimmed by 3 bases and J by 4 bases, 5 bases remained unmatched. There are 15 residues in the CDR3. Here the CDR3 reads CASSISGQENQPQHF. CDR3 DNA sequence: TGTGCCAGTAGTATCTCGGGACAGGAAAATCAGCCCCAGCATTTT. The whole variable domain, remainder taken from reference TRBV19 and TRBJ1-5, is DGGITQSPKYLFRKEGQNVTLSCEQNLNHDAMYWYRQDPGQGLRLIYYSQIVNDFQKGDIAEGYSVSREKKESFPLTVTSAQKNPTAFYLCASSISGQENQPQHFGDGTRLSIL.

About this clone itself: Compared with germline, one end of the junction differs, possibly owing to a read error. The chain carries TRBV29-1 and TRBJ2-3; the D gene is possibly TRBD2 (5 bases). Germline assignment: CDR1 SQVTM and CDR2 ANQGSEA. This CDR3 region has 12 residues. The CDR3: CSVAGRLRFRDF. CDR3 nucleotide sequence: TGCAGCGTCGCGGGCAGACTCCGGTTTCGGGATTTT.

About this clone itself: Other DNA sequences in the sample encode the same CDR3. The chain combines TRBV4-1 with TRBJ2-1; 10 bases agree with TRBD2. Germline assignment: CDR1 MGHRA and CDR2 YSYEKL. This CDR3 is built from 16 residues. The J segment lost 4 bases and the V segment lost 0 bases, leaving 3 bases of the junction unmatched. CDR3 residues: CASSQDSSGRYNEQFF. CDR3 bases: TGCGCCAGCAGCCAAGATTCTAGCGGGAGATACAATGAGCAGTTCTTC.

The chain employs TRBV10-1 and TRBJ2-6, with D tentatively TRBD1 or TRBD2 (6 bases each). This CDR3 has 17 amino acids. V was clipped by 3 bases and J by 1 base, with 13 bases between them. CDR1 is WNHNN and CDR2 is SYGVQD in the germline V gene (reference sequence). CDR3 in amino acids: CASSDGGPRSGANVLTF. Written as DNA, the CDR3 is TGCGCCAGCAGTGATGGGGGGCCCAGGTCTGGGGCCAACGTCCTGACTTTC.

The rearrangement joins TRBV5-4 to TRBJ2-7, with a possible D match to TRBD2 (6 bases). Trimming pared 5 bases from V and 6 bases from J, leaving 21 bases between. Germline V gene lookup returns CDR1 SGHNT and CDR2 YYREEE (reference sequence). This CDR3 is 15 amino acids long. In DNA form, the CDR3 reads TGTGCCAGCAGTCGGCAGGCGGCGGGATCATCCGAGCAGTACTTC. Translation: CASSRQAAGSSEQYF.

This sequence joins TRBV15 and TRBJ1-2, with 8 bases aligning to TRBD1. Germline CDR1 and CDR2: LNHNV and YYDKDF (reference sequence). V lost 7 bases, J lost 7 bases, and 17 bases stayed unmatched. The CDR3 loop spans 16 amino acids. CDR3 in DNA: TGTGCCACCAACCGAGACAGGGGTGTTTCCCCTAGTGGCTACACCTTC. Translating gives CATNRDRGVSPSGYTF.

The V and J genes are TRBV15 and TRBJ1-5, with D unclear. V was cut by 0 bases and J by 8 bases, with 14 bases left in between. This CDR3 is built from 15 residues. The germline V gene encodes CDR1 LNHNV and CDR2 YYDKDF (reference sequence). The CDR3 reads CATSRDIRPEEPQHF. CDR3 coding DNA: TGTGCCACCAGCAGAGATATAAGGCCGGAGGAGCCCCAGCATTTT.

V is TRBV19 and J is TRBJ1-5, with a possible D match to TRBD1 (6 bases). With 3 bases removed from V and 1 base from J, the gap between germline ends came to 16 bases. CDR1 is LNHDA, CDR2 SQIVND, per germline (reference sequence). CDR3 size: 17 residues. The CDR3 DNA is TGTGCCAGTAGTATCGACCGGGGGGCAAGGAGCAATCAGCCCCAGCATTTT. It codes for CASSIDRGARSNQPQHF.

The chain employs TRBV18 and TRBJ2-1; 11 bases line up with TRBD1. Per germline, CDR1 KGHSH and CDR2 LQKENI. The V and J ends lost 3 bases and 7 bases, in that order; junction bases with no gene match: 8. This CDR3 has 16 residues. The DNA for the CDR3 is TGTGCCAGCTCACCTCAAGGAGGGACAGGGGGAAATGAGCAGTTCTTC. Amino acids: CASSPQGGTGGNEQFF.

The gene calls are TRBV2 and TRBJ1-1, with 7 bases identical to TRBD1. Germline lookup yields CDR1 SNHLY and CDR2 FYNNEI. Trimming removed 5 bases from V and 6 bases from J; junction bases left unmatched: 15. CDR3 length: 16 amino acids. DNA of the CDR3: TGTGCCAGCAGTTTTCGTCCGGGACAGCTGGGCTCTGAAGCTTTCTTT. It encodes CASSFRPGQLGSEAFF.

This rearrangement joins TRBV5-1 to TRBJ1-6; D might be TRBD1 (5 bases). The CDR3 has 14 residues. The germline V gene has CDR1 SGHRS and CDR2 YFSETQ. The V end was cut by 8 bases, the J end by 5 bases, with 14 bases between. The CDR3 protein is CARRPTRDNSPLHF. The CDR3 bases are TGCGCCAGACGCCCCACCAGGGATAATTCACCCCTCCACTTT.

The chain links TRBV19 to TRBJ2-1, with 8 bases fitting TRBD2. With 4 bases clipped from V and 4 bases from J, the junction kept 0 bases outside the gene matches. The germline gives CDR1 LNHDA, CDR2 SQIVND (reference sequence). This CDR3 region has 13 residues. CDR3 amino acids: CASSTGGYNEQFF. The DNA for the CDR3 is TGTGCCAGTAGTACGGGGGGGTACAATGAGCAGTTCTTC.

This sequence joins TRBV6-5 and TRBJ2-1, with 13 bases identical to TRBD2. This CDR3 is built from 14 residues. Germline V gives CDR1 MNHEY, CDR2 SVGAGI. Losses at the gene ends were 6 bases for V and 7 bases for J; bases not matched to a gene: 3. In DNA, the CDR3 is TGTGCCAGCAGACCGGGACTAGCGGGAAATGAGCAGTTCTTC. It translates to CASRPGLAGNEQFF.

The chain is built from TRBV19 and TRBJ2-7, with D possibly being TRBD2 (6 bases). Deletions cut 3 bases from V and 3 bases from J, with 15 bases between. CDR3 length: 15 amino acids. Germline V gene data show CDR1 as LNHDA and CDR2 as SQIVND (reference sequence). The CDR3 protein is CASSISGRLDYEQYF. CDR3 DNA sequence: TGTGCCAGTAGTATCTCAGGGAGGCTTGACTACGAGCAGTACTTC.

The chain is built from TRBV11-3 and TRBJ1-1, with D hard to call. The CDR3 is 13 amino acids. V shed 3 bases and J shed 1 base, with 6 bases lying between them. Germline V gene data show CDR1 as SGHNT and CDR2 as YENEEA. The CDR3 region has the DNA TGTGCCAGCAGCTTCGAGCAGAACACTGAAGCTTTCTTT. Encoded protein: CASSFEQNTEAFF.

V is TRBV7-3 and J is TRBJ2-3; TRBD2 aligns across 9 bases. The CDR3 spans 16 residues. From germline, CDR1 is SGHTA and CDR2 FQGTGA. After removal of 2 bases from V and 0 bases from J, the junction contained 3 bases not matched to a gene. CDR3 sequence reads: CASSLLAGDSTDTQYF. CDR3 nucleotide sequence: TGTGCCAGCAGCTTATTAGCGGGGGATAGCACAGATACGCAGTATTTT.

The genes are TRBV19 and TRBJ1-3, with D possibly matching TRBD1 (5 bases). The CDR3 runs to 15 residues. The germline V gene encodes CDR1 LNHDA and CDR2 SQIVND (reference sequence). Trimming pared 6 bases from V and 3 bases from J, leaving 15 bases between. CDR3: CASRNNAGLGNTIYF. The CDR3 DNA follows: TGTGCCAGTAGGAATAACGCGGGACTTGGAAACACCATATATTTT.

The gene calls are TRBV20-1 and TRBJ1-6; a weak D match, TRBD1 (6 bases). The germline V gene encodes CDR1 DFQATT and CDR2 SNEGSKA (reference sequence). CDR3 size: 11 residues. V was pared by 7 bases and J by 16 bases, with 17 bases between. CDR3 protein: CSVGGPLELHF. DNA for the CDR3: TGCAGTGTGGGGGGCCCCCTCGAACTCCACTTT.

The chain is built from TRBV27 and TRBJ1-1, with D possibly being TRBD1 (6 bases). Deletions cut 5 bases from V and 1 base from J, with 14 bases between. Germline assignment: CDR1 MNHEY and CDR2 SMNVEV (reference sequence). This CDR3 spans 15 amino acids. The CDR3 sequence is CASSPGTRGNTEAFF. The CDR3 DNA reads TGTGCCAGCAGTCCTGGGACACGTGGGAACACTGAAGCTTTCTTT.

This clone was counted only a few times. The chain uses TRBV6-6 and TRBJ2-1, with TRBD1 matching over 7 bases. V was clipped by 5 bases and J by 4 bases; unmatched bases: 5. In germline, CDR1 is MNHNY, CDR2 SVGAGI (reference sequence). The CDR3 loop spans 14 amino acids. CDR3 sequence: CASSPTGPYNEQFF. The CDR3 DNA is TGTGCCAGCAGTCCGACAGGGCCGTACAATGAGCAGTTCTTC.

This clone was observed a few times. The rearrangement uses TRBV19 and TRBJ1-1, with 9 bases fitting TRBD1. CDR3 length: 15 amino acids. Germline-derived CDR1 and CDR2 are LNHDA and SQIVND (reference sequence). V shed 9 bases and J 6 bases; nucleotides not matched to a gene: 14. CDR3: CASTSTGTGSSEAFF. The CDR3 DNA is TGTGCCAGCACTTCGACCGGGACAGGGAGTTCTGAAGCTTTCTTT.